The clone carrying this TCR beta chain was observed once. This specimen comes from a study of blood T cell repertoires in COVID-19. Whole-study context: COVID-19 samples, acute and convalescent, were from the United States, Italy and Spain.

Between the trimmed V and J ends, which lost 2 bases and 7 bases, there was a span of 14 bases. The CDR3 has 14 amino acids. Germline CDR1 MNHEY, CDR2 SVGAGI. TCRdb keeps only in-frame clones here, not all; method: immunoSEQ multiplex PCR. This table holds approximately 25,000 clones, 92% found once. Sequences were obtained from peripheral blood. The TCR comes from a man in his 70s with active COVID-19. The rearrangement uses TRBV6-5 and TRBJ1-2, with no clear D. The CDR3 DNA is TGTGCCAGCAGTTACCACGGCGGGGTAGGTGGCTACACCTTC. It encodes CASSYHGGVGGYTF.